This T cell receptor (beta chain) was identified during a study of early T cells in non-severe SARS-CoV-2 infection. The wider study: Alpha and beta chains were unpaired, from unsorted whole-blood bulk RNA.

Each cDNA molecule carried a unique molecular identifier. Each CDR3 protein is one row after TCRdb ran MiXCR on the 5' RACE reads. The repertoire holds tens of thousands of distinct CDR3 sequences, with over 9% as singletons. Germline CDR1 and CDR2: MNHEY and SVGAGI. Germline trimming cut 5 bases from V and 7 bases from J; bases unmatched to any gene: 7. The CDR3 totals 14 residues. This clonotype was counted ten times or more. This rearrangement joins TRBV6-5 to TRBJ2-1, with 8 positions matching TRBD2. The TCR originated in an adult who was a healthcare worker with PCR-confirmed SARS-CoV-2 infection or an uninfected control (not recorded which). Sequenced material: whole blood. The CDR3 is CASSKAGAGNEQFF. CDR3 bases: TGTGCCAGCAGTAAAGCGGGGGCAGGAAATGAGCAGTTCTTC.